This TCR beta chain was captured in a study of blood T cell repertoires in COVID-19. On the study more broadly: PBMCs, B-cell-depleted T cells, or T cells provided the cDNA or gDNA that made up the material.

The germline CDR1 and CDR2 sequences are MDHEN and SYDVKM. CDR3 size: 18 residues. V lost 2 bases and J 10 bases, leaving 26 bases between the germline ends. The protocol was immunoSEQ multiplex PCR, while the TCRdb copy is restricted to in-frame clones and leaves out a portion. The sample has over 200,000 clones; roughly 80% are singletons. The rearrangement uses TRBV28 and TRBJ1-4; a possible D gene is TRBD1 (6 bases). The specimen sequenced was peripheral blood. This TCR was sampled from a human donor in a cohort sampled during active COVID-19. The chain's CDR3 is CASSLPYPRGGRGGKLFF. CDR3 sequence (DNA): TGTGCCAGCAGTTTACCCTACCCCCGTGGGGGGCGGGGGGGAAAACTGTTTTTT.